This T cell receptor (beta chain) came from a study of cytomegalovirus exposure and HLA in healthy donors. Study-wide results and limits: Differences between HLA loci emerged in a later analysis of TCR association rates, with DRB1 most and HLA-C fewest. Earlier analysis found most TCR beta V segments productive about 87% or about 30% of the time.

Per the germline V gene, CDR1 is LNHDA and CDR2 is SQIVND (reference sequence). V lost 7 bases and J 2 bases, leaving 15 bases between the germline ends. CDR3 size: 15 residues. This cohort consisted of healthy bone marrow donors. 60 Vbeta and 13 Jbeta primers were used in PCR. Here immunoSEQ multiplex PCR was the method, and the copy in TCRdb shows in-frame clones only, minus some. The repertoire consists of about 90,000 clones, with more than 65% occurring once and the leading ten covering around 15%. Details on this clone: Antigen specificity is unknown.

The sample taken for sequencing was PBMCs. This clonotype was sampled from a young woman in good health and CMV-seropositive. The gene calls are TRBV19 and TRBJ1-5; unclear D gene. This CDR3 reads CASNRREGGNQPQHF. Written as DNA, the CDR3 is TGTGCCAGTAATAGGAGGGAAGGTGGCAATCAGCCCCAGCATTTT.